Listed here are 5 T cell receptor beta chains from one sample, sequenced in a study of blood T cell repertoires in COVID-19 (TCRdb year 2020). Library generation was performed with the immunoSEQ multiplex PCR assay. The table comes from immuneACCESS by way of TCRdb, which keeps in-frame sequences with V and J called. Part of the clones is missing from these tables; in studies checked, under half for an unresolved V gene and the rest for unknown reasons. Here the sample has over 200,000 clones; roughly 87% occur a single time. Of the sample, 0.65% to 0.9% is held by the ten largest clones. The sample consisted of peripheral blood. These receptors were taken from a woman aged 30 to 39 with acute or convalescent COVID-19.

There are a few counts of this clone. J is TRBJ1-2 and V is TRBV5-4; D is ambiguous. Between the trimmed V and J ends, which lost 0 bases and 4 bases, there was a span of 10 bases. Per germline, CDR1 SGHNT and CDR2 YYREEE (reference sequence). The CDR3 covers 14 residues. The CDR3 DNA reads TGTGCCAGCAGCTTGGAATCAGGCTCCTATGGCTACACCTTC. It specifies CASSLESGSYGYTF.

The chain joins TRBV6-2 or TRBV6-3 to TRBJ1-5; 7 nucleotides align to TRBD1. The CDR3 contains 15 residues. The V gene end was trimmed by 2 bases and the J gene end by 4 bases; junction bases not matched to a gene: 5. Germline V gene data show CDR1 as MNHEY and CDR2 as SVGEGT. The CDR3 is CASSYGHRGNQPQHF. CDR3 coding DNA: TGTGCCAGCAGTTACGGTCACAGGGGTAATCAGCCCCAGCATTTT.

The rearrangement joins TRBV7-6 to TRBJ2-7; D might be TRBD1 (6 bases). Germline V lookup: CDR1 SGHVS, CDR2 FNYEAQ. The ends were cut back, 1 base at V and 2 bases at J, with 12 bases in the middle. The CDR3 runs 15 residues. CDR3 residues: CASSLDETGTYEQYF. The CDR3 DNA is TGTGCCAGCAGCTTAGACGAAACAGGGACCTACGAGCAGTACTTC. The complete variable domain, with remaining parts taken from reference TRBV7-6 and TRBJ2-7, reads GAGVSQSPRYKVTKRGQDVALRCDPISGHVSLYWYRQALGQGPEFLTYFNYEAQQDKSGLPNDRFSAERPEGSISTLTIQRTEQRDSAMYRCASSLDETGTYEQYFGPGTRLTVT.

The rearrangement links TRBV4-3 to TRBJ2-7; TRBD2 matches 8 bases. J gave up 2 bases and V 1 base, and 10 bases lay outside the gene matches. The length of the CDR3 is 17 residues. Germline lookup yields CDR1 LGHNA and CDR2 YSLEER. CDR3 bases: TGCGCCAGCAGCCAAGCAGCGGGGGCGGCAGGAGCCTACGAGCAGTACTTC. Translating gives CASSQAAGAAGAYEQYF.

This chain uses TRBV19 with TRBJ2-4, with TRBD2 identical over 9 bases. After removal of 5 bases from V and 3 bases from J, the junction contained 5 bases not matched to a gene. CDR1 LNHDA and CDR2 SQIVND come from the germline V gene (reference sequence). The CDR3 spans 15 residues. As DNA, the CDR3 is TGTGCCAGTAGTGAGAAAGCGGGAGGCAAAAACATTCAGTACTTC. It specifies CASSEKAGGKNIQYF.